A selection of T cell receptor beta chains follows, all from one sample in a study of blood T cell repertoires in COVID-19. Assay: immunoSEQ multiplex PCR; the TCRdb copy retains only in-frame clones and omits some. There are about 400,000 clones in the sample; roughly 86% occur only once, and roughly 2% lies in the top ten. Sequenced sample: PBMCs or T cells enriched from blood (not recorded which). These receptors were obtained from a man aged 35-49 years in a cohort exposed to, infected with or recovered from COVID-19 (not recorded which). Both conserved end residues are part of each CDR3. Fields, in order: V gene, D gene, J gene, clone size, CDR3 DNA, CDR3 protein. The D gene is left open where the match is weak. Clone size is shown for a subset of rows, as once, few, many or a class of expanded clone.

V gene: TRBV5-1
D gene: TRBD1
J gene: TRBJ2-3
clone size: -
CDR3 DNA: TGCGCCAGCCGAGGGGACAGGGGAGGACTGTATTTT
CDR3 protein: CASRGDRGGLYF

V gene: TRBV15
D gene: -
J gene: TRBJ2-5
clone size: -
CDR3 DNA: TGTGCCACCAGCAGAGATAAACAGGAGACCCAGTACTTC
CDR3 protein: CATSRDKQETQYF

V gene: TRBV19
D gene: -
J gene: TRBJ1-1
clone size: -
CDR3 DNA: TGTGCCAGTAGTAATACACCGAGCGGGAACACTGAAGCTTTCTTT
CDR3 protein: CASSNTPSGNTEAFF

V gene: TRBV9
D gene: -
J gene: TRBJ2-3
clone size: -
CDR3 DNA: TGTGCCAGCAGCGTCGGGTTAGCGCCCGTTTACACAGATACGCAGTATTTT
CDR3 protein: CASSVGLAPVYTDTQYF

V gene: TRBV11-1
D gene: -
J gene: TRBJ1-3
clone size: -
CDR3 DNA: TGTGCCAGCAGCTACGGACAGAACTCTGGAAACACCATATATTTT
CDR3 protein: CASSYGQNSGNTIYF

V gene: TRBV15
D gene: -
J gene: TRBJ2-7
clone size: -
CDR3 DNA: TGTGCCACCAGCGAGGGCCTCACCTACGAGCAGTACTTC
CDR3 protein: CATSEGLTYEQYF

V gene: TRBV11-3
D gene: TRBD2
J gene: TRBJ2-1
clone size: -
CDR3 DNA: TGTGCCAGCAGCTCCACTCAGCGGGGCAATGAGCAGTTCTTC
CDR3 protein: CASSSTQRGNEQFF

V gene: TRBV11-3
D gene: TRBD1
J gene: TRBJ2-7
clone size: once
CDR3 DNA: TGTGCCAGCAGCTTGAGACAGGGGACGACCTACGAGCAGTACTTC
CDR3 protein: CASSLRQGTTYEQYF

V gene: TRBV25-1
D gene: -
J gene: TRBJ1-5
clone size: -
CDR3 DNA: TGTGCCAGCAGTGAATCAAGGACACTCAATCAGCCCCAGCATTTT
CDR3 protein: CASSESRTLNQPQHF

V gene: TRBV28
D gene: TRBD1
J gene: TRBJ2-7
clone size: -
CDR3 DNA: TGTGCCAGCAGGGGACAGGGGGCCCACGAGCAGTACTTC
CDR3 protein: CASRGQGAHEQYF

V gene: TRBV5-4
D gene: -
J gene: TRBJ2-2
clone size: -
CDR3 DNA: TGTGCCAGCAGCTTGATTGCGCAGGTGGAAACCGGGGAGCTGTTTTTT
CDR3 protein: CASSLIAQVETGELFF

V gene: TRBV7-5
D gene: -
J gene: TRBJ1-4
clone size: -
CDR3 DNA: TGTGTCAGAAACCAACGGGGGTTCGGTCAAATGAGGGAAAAACTGTTTTTT
CDR3 protein: CVRNQRGFGQMREKLFF

V gene: TRBV27
D gene: TRBD2
J gene: TRBJ2-7
clone size: -
CDR3 DNA: TGTGCCAGCAGAAATAGCGGGAGTAATGGTGAGCAGTACTTC
CDR3 protein: CASRNSGSNGEQYF

V gene: TRBV20-1
D gene: -
J gene: TRBJ1-1
clone size: few
CDR3 DNA: TGCAGTGCCAGGGGGAACACTGAAGCTTTCTTT
CDR3 protein: CSARGNTEAFF

V gene: TRBV9
D gene: TRBD2
J gene: TRBJ2-7
clone size: -
CDR3 DNA: TGTGCCAGCAGCAAACTAGCGGGGACTTACGAGCAGTACTTC
CDR3 protein: CASSKLAGTYEQYF

V gene: TRBV15
D gene: TRBD2
J gene: TRBJ2-5
clone size: -
CDR3 DNA: TGTGCCACCGGTAGCGCGGGAGGGCCGGAGACCCAGTACTTC
CDR3 protein: CATGSAGGPETQYF

V gene: TRBV15
D gene: -
J gene: TRBJ2-2
clone size: once
CDR3 DNA: TGTGCCACCAGCAGCGGGGGGCGCGACACCGGGGAGCTGTTTTTT
CDR3 protein: CATSSGGRDTGELFF

V gene: TRBV10-1
D gene: TRBD1
J gene: TRBJ1-2
clone size: -
CDR3 DNA: TGCGCCAGCAGTGGCGGACAGGGGCATGGCTACACCTTC
CDR3 protein: CASSGGQGHGYTF

V gene: TRBV30
D gene: -
J gene: TRBJ1-3
clone size: -
CDR3 DNA: TGTGCCTGGAGTGTCAACCTAATATCCTCTGGAAACACCATATATTTT
CDR3 protein: CAWSVNLISSGNTIYF

V gene: TRBV7-8
D gene: TRBD1
J gene: TRBJ1-3
clone size: -
CDR3 DNA: TGTGCCAGCAGCTCCCTGGGACAGTCTGGAAACACCATATATTTT
CDR3 protein: CASSSLGQSGNTIYF

V gene: TRBV5-6
D gene: TRBD2
J gene: TRBJ2-3
clone size: once
CDR3 DNA: TGTGCCAGCAGCCGGACTAGCGATAGCACAGATACGCAGTATTTT
CDR3 protein: CASSRTSDSTDTQYF

V gene: TRBV5-1
D gene: TRBD1
J gene: TRBJ1-1
clone size: -
CDR3 DNA: TGCGCCAGCAGACCAACAGGGGGGCAAAACACTGAAGCTTTCTTT
CDR3 protein: CASRPTGGQNTEAFF

V gene: TRBV6-2/TRBV6-3
D gene: TRBD2
J gene: TRBJ2-5
clone size: -
CDR3 DNA: TGTGCCAGCAGCCCTGGACTAGCGGGGGCCCAAGAGACCCAGTACTTC
CDR3 protein: CASSPGLAGAQETQYF

V gene: TRBV9
D gene: -
J gene: TRBJ2-6
clone size: -
CDR3 DNA: TGTGCCAGCAGCGTAGGGCCAGCGCTTAGCTCTGGGGCCAACGTCCTGACTTTC
CDR3 protein: CASSVGPALSSGANVLTF

V gene: TRBV30
D gene: TRBD2
J gene: TRBJ2-3
clone size: once
CDR3 DNA: TGTGCCTGGAGCGGGACTAGCGGGAGGGCCGTAGATACGCAGTATTTT
CDR3 protein: CAWSGTSGRAVDTQYF

V gene: TRBV2
D gene: TRBD1
J gene: TRBJ2-2
clone size: -
CDR3 DNA: TGTGCCAGCAGGGGACAGATGAACACCGGGGAGCTGTTTTTT
CDR3 protein: CASRGQMNTGELFF

V gene: TRBV5-1
D gene: TRBD1
J gene: TRBJ1-3
clone size: -
CDR3 DNA: TGCGCCAGCAGCTACCCCGGGACAGGGGATGGAAACACCATATATTTT
CDR3 protein: CASSYPGTGDGNTIYF

V gene: TRBV5-4
D gene: -
J gene: TRBJ2-7
clone size: once
CDR3 DNA: TGTGCCAGCAGCTTCCAGATCAGCTACGAGCAGTACTTC
CDR3 protein: CASSFQISYEQYF

V gene: TRBV5-4
D gene: -
J gene: TRBJ2-7
clone size: -
CDR3 DNA: TGTGCCAGCAGTACAAACTACGAGCAGTACTTC
CDR3 protein: CASSTNYEQYF

V gene: TRBV27
D gene: TRBD2
J gene: TRBJ2-1
clone size: -
CDR3 DNA: TGTGCCAGCTGGAGGGATGGACTAGCGGGAGGGAATGAGCAGTTCTTC
CDR3 protein: CASWRDGLAGGNEQFF

V gene: TRBV7-9
D gene: TRBD1
J gene: TRBJ1-1
clone size: -
CDR3 DNA: TGTGCCAGCAGCTTGGAACAGGGGGCGGAAACTGAAGCTTTCTTT
CDR3 protein: CASSLEQGAETEAFF

V gene: TRBV5-4
D gene: TRBD1
J gene: TRBJ2-2
clone size: once
CDR3 DNA: TGTGCCAGCAGCTTGGACCCGACAGGGCGGAACACCGGGGAGCTGTTTTTT
CDR3 protein: CASSLDPTGRNTGELFF

V gene: TRBV9
D gene: TRBD1
J gene: TRBJ2-7
clone size: -
CDR3 DNA: TGTGCCAGCAGCGTACAGGGGGCGAGGACATACGAGCAGTACTTC
CDR3 protein: CASSVQGARTYEQYF

V gene: TRBV28
D gene: TRBD1
J gene: TRBJ2-5
clone size: -
CDR3 DNA: TGTGCCAGCAGCAGGGGGCCCCAAGAGACCCAGTACTTC
CDR3 protein: CASSRGPQETQYF

V gene: TRBV5-4
D gene: TRBD1
J gene: TRBJ2-6
clone size: -
CDR3 DNA: TGTGCCAGCAGCCGGACAGGGTCAGGGGCCAACGTCCTGACTTTC
CDR3 protein: CASSRTGSGANVLTF

V gene: TRBV3-1/TRBV3-2
D gene: TRBD1
J gene: TRBJ1-6
clone size: -
CDR3 DNA: TGTGCCAGCAGCCAACCGGGACAGGGAGGATCACCCCTCCACTTT
CDR3 protein: CASSQPGQGGSPLHF

V gene: TRBV4-1
D gene: TRBD1
J gene: TRBJ1-6
clone size: once
CDR3 DNA: TGCGCCAGCAGCCAAGATAGCACAGGGGGCTATTCCTATAATTCACCCCTCCACTTT
CDR3 protein: CASSQDSTGGYSYNSPLHF

V gene: TRBV12-2
D gene: -
J gene: TRBJ1-5
clone size: -
CDR3 DNA: TGTGCAAGTCGCTTAGCCTGTCAGACAGGGGTAAGCCAGCCCCAGCATTTT
CDR3 protein: CASRLACQTGVSQPQHF

V gene: TRBV6-5
D gene: -
J gene: TRBJ2-1
clone size: -
CDR3 DNA: TGTGCCAGCAGTTCTGGACATCTGCAGTTCTTC
CDR3 protein: CASSSGHLQFF

V gene: TRBV5-6
D gene: TRBD2
J gene: TRBJ2-5
clone size: -
CDR3 DNA: TGTGCCAGCAGCAAGGGGACTAGCGGTCCAGAGACCCAGTACTTC
CDR3 protein: CASSKGTSGPETQYF

V gene: TRBV3-1/TRBV3-2
D gene: -
J gene: TRBJ2-5
clone size: -
CDR3 DNA: TGTGCCAGCAGTCAGTTCCAAGAGACCCAGTACTTC
CDR3 protein: CASSQFQETQYF

V gene: TRBV5-1
D gene: -
J gene: TRBJ2-1
clone size: -
CDR3 DNA: TGCGCCAGCAGCTTTAGTTCCTCCTACAATGAGCAGTTCTTC
CDR3 protein: CASSFSSSYNEQFF

V gene: TRBV27
D gene: TRBD1
J gene: TRBJ1-2
clone size: -
CDR3 DNA: TGTGCCAGCAGCTGGACAGGGGGCAGTATAGGCTACACCTTC
CDR3 protein: CASSWTGGSIGYTF

V gene: TRBV24-1
D gene: -
J gene: TRBJ2-1
clone size: -
CDR3 DNA: TGTGCCACCAGTGCCGATCAGGGGACTAACGGTGAGCAGTTCTTC
CDR3 protein: CATSADQGTNGEQFF

V gene: TRBV6-5
D gene: TRBD2
J gene: TRBJ2-1
clone size: few
CDR3 DNA: TGTGCCAGCAGCCCCCAGCGGGAGACTGAGCAGTTCTTC
CDR3 protein: CASSPQRETEQFF

V gene: TRBV19
D gene: TRBD2
J gene: TRBJ2-1
clone size: -
CDR3 DNA: TGTGCCAGTAGTATGACTAGCGGGAGGCTCAGCAACAATGAGCAGTTCTTC
CDR3 protein: CASSMTSGRLSNNEQFF

V gene: TRBV14
D gene: -
J gene: TRBJ1-6
clone size: few
CDR3 DNA: TGTGCCAGCAGCCAAGGAGTGGGAGGCTCCTATAATTCACCCCTCCACTTT
CDR3 protein: CASSQGVGGSYNSPLHF

V gene: TRBV18
D gene: TRBD1
J gene: TRBJ2-6
clone size: -
CDR3 DNA: TGTGCCAGCTCACCACTAACTTTGAACGACAGGGGGTTCACTGGGGCCAACGTCCTGACTTTC
CDR3 protein: CASSPLTLNDRGFTGANVLTF

V gene: TRBV14
D gene: -
J gene: TRBJ2-1
clone size: -
CDR3 DNA: TGTGCCAGCAGCCCGAGCAGGTCCACCCGCCAGTTCTTC
CDR3 protein: CASSPSRSTRQFF

V gene: TRBV11-2
D gene: -
J gene: TRBJ2-2
clone size: few
CDR3 DNA: TGTGCCAGCAGCTTCGGTGCGAACACCGGGGAGCTGTTTTTT
CDR3 protein: CASSFGANTGELFF

V gene: TRBV19
D gene: TRBD2
J gene: TRBJ2-7
clone size: few
CDR3 DNA: TGTGCCAGTAGTATTACGCTAGCGGGAGTATCCGAGCAGTACTTC
CDR3 protein: CASSITLAGVSEQYF

V gene: TRBV5-1
D gene: TRBD2
J gene: TRBJ2-2
clone size: -
CDR3 DNA: TGCGCCAGCAGCTTGCGGGAGGCGAACACCGGGGAGCTGTTTTTT
CDR3 protein: CASSLREANTGELFF